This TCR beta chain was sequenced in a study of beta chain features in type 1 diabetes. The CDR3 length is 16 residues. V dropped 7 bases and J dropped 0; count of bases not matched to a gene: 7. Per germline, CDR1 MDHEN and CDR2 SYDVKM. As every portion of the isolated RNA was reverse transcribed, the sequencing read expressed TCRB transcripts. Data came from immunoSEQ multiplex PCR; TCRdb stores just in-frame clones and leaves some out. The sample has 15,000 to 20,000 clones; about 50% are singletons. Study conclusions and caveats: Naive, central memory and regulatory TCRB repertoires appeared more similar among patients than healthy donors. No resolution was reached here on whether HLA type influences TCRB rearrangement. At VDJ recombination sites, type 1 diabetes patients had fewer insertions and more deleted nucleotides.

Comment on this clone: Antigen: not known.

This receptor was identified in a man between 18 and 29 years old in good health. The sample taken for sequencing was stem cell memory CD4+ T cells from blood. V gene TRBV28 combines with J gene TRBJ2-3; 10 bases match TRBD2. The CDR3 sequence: CASTGGLAESTDTQYF. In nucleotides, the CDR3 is TGTGCCAGCACCGGTGGACTAGCGGAGAGCACAGATACGCAGTATTTT. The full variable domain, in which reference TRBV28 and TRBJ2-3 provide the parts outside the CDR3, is DVKVTQSSRYLVKRTGEKVFLECVQDMDHENMFWYRQDPGLGLRLIYFSYDVKMKEKGDIPEGYSVSREKKERFSLILESASTNQTSMYLCASTGGLAESTDTQYFGPGTRLTVL.